Each of the 2 T cell receptor beta chains below was sequenced from the same sample in a study of cytomegalovirus exposure and HLA in healthy donors (dated by TCRdb to between 2016 and 2019). The method behind the library was the immunoSEQ multiplex PCR assay. The multiplex PCR relied on a mix of 60 forward primers for TCR Vbeta segments and 13 reverse primers for TCR Jbeta segments. Drawn from immuneACCESS, this table holds only the in-frame rearrangements with V and J called that TCRdb kept. Clones are partly lost; checked studies trace under half to an unresolved V gene and leave the rest unexplained. The sample records 140,000 or so clones, just under 85% of which are singletons. Roughly 9.7% of the sample lies in the top ten. The sequencing input was PBMCs. The receptors here all came from a woman between 55 and 75 years old in good health and CMV-seropositive.

The chain couples TRBV19 to TRBJ2-3, with 8 bases fitting TRBD2. The CDR3 contains 15 residues. Germline V gives CDR1 LNHDA, CDR2 SQIVND (reference sequence). Trimming took 4 bases from V and 0 from J; bases not matched to a gene: 3. As DNA, the CDR3 is TGTGCCAGTAGTAATAGCGGGGCCAGCACAGATACGCAGTATTTT. It encodes CASSNSGASTDTQYF.

J is TRBJ2-3 and V is TRBV4-3; 8 bases agree with TRBD1. The CDR3 loop spans 14 amino acids. Germline V gene data show CDR1 as LGHNA and CDR2 as YSLEER. Trimming took 4 bases from V and 6 from J; bases not matched to a gene: 6. CDR3 sequence (DNA): TGCGCCAGCAGCCGGACAGGGCCCAGGGATACGCAGTATTTT. Amino acid sequence: CASSRTGPRDTQYF.